Listed below are T cell receptor beta chains from one sample, sequenced in a study of cytomegalovirus exposure and HLA in healthy donors. Produced via immunoSEQ multiplex PCR; TCRdb's table is partial and in-frame only. The repertoire holds 180,000 or so clones, with over 60% as singletons. Sequencing was carried out using PBMCs. The receptor source for this set is a man aged 35 to 55 in good health and CMV-seropositive. Each CDR3 is given with its conserved first and last residue. Fields, in order: V gene, clone size, J gene, D gene, CDR3 DNA, CDR3 protein. D genes are given only for firm matches. A clone size is listed for some rows: how often the clone was seen (once, few, many), or a class if it is expanded.

>TRBV29-1|NA|TRBJ2-6|TRBD1
TGCAGCGTGCGGACAGGGGTCACCTCTGGGGCCAACGGCCTGACTTTC
CSVRTGVTSGANGLTF
>TRBV7-2|NA|TRBJ2-7|TRBD2
TGTGCCAGCAGCCGACAACTAGCGGGAGTTTCGTCCGAGCAGTACTTC
CASSRQLAGVSSEQYF
>TRBV19|NA|TRBJ2-1|NA
TGTGCCAGTGCCCGAGGCGCGGGAAGGTACAATGAGCAGTTCTTC
CASARGAGRYNEQFF
>TRBV5-6|NA|TRBJ2-3|NA
TGTGCCAGCAGCTCGTCAGATACGCAGTATTTT
CASSSSDTQYF
>TRBV28|NA|TRBJ1-5|NA
TGTGCCAGCAGCCCCGGCGTCGGCGGTCAGCCCCAGCATTTT
CASSPGVGGQPQHF
>TRBV30|NA|TRBJ2-5|TRBD2
TGTGCCTCGGACCTACTAGCGGGAGTGGCGGTAGAGACCCAGTACTTC
CASDLLAGVAVETQYF
>TRBV30|NA|TRBJ2-1|NA
TGTGCCTGGAGTGTAGACGTGCGGGAACAGTCACGGTTCTTC
CAWSVDVREQSRFF
>TRBV9|NA|TRBJ1-3|NA
TGTGCCAGCAGCGTGGGCAGCTCTGGAAACACCATATATTTT
CASSVGSSGNTIYF
>TRBV11-3|NA|TRBJ2-1|TRBD2
TGTGCCAGCAGCTTACCAGGACTAGTCAATGAGCAGTTCTTC
CASSLPGLVNEQFF
>TRBV6-1|NA|TRBJ1-2|NA
TGTGCCAGCAGGGACAGTACCTTGAGGGGCTACACCTTC
CASRDSTLRGYTF
>TRBV19|NA|TRBJ1-4|NA
TGTGCCAGTAATGGGGCAGGGGATGTAAAACTGTTTTTT
CASNGAGDVKLFF
>TRBV30|NA|TRBJ2-5|NA
TGTGCCTGGGGTCCCCACAGGGGGGGAAAAGAGACCCAGTACTTC
CAWGPHRGGKETQYF
>TRBV18|NA|TRBJ1-5|NA
TGTGCCAGCTCCCTCAGTCCAAATAGCAATCAGCCCCAGCATTTT
CASSLSPNSNQPQHF
>TRBV19|NA|TRBJ2-7|NA
TGTGCCAGTAGTCTAGACGCCTTGAGCTCCTACGAGCAGTACTTC
CASSLDALSSYEQYF
>TRBV27|few|TRBJ1-4|NA
TGTGCCAGCAGTTCCATCCCGGGGAGAACTAATGAAAAACTGTTTTTT
CASSSIPGRTNEKLFF
>TRBV29-1|NA|TRBJ1-5|NA
TGCAGCGTTGACCCCCCCGGAGATAGCAATCAGCCCCAGCATTTT
CSVDPPGDSNQPQHF
>TRBV14|NA|TRBJ2-2|TRBD1
TGTGCCAGCAGCCAAGCCAACAGGGGGCAAAGCGGGGAGCTGTTTTTT
CASSQANRGQSGELFF
>TRBV29-1|NA|TRBJ2-7|TRBD2
TGCAGCGTTGACGGTTGGGGGTCTAGCGGGAGACGGTACGAGCAGTACTTC
CSVDGWGSSGRRYEQYF
>TRBV4-2|NA|TRBJ2-3|NA
TGTGCCAGCAGCCGCCAGACAGGGACTAGCACAGATACGCAGTATTTT
CASSRQTGTSTDTQYF
>TRBV2|NA|TRBJ2-5|TRBD2
TGTGCCAGTGTTCGGAGCGGGAAAGAGACCCAGTACTTC
CASVRSGKETQYF
>TRBV7-6|NA|TRBJ2-5|TRBD2
TGTGCCAGCAGCTTAGGTCCCCTTGGGAGTAGCGGGAAAGAGACCCAGTACTTC
CASSLGPLGSSGKETQYF
>TRBV5-1|NA|TRBJ2-3|TRBD1
TGCGCCAGCAAATGGACAGGAACTAGCACAGATACGCAGTATTTT
CASKWTGTSTDTQYF
>TRBV7-2|NA|TRBJ2-1|NA
TGTGCCAGCAGCTTAGCCCACCCCCGGGACAATGAGCAGTTCTTC
CASSLAHPRDNEQFF
>TRBV9|NA|TRBJ2-1|TRBD1
TGTGCCAGCAGCGCGACAGGGGACCACTACAATGAGCAGTTCTTC
CASSATGDHYNEQFF
>TRBV9|once|TRBJ2-3|NA
TGTGCCAGCAGCGATTATTACACAGATACGCAGTATTTT
CASSDYYTDTQYF
>TRBV5-1|NA|TRBJ2-1|TRBD2
TGCGCCAGCAGCTTGGCCACCGGGACTAGCGGGTACTACAATGAGCAGTTCTTC
CASSLATGTSGYYNEQFF
>TRBV28|NA|TRBJ2-7|NA
TGTGCCAGCAGTTTGGAGGGTGAGCAGTACTTC
CASSLEGEQYF
>TRBV2|NA|TRBJ1-5|NA
TGTGCCAGCAGTGAAGCTACAGGCCAGGGTAGCAATCAGCCCCAGCATTTT
CASSEATGQGSNQPQHF
>TRBV28|NA|TRBJ2-1|TRBD2
TGTGCCAGCAGATCTGGGACTAGCGGGCGGAATGAGCAGTTCTTC
CASRSGTSGRNEQFF
>TRBV10-3|NA|TRBJ2-1|NA
TGTGCCATCAGTGGGGGGCTAGCGGACAATGAGCAGTTCTTC
CAISGGLADNEQFF
>TRBV9|NA|TRBJ1-2|NA
TGTGCCAGCAGCGTATCTGTTGGAGGGCTAAATGGCTACACCTTC
CASSVSVGGLNGYTF
>TRBV9|NA|TRBJ2-1|NA
TGTGCCAGCAGCGTGCGGGGAGGTTCCGTCGAGCAGTTCTTC
CASSVRGGSVEQFF
>TRBV6-1|NA|TRBJ2-2|NA
TGTGCCAGCAGTGACCCGGCTTCCGGGGGTCGGAACACCGGGGAGCTGTTTTTT
CASSDPASGGRNTGELFF
>TRBV11-3|NA|TRBJ2-2|NA
TGTGCCAGCAGTTCGGGGGGGACAGCGAACACCGGGGAGCTGTTTTTT
CASSSGGTANTGELFF
>TRBV9|NA|TRBJ2-4|TRBD1
TGTGCCAGCAGCGTATCGGGACAGGGGGGAAACATTCAGTACTTC
CASSVSGQGGNIQYF
>TRBV2|NA|TRBJ1-5|TRBD1
TGTGCCGCGGCCAGGGGGCGGGAGGGTCAGCCCCAGCATTTT
CAAARGREGQPQHF
>TRBV7-2|NA|TRBJ2-1|TRBD2
TGTGCCAGCAGCTTAGAGGGTGCGGGAGGTTCCGCCAATGAGCAGTTCTTC
CASSLEGAGGSANEQFF
>TRBV7-3|NA|TRBJ2-5|NA
TGTGCCAGCAGCCCTGACCAAGAGACCCAGTACTTC
CASSPDQETQYF
>TRBV27|NA|TRBJ2-1|TRBD2
TGTGCCAGCAGTTTATGGGGCGGACTAGTGGGCAATGAGCAGTTCTTC
CASSLWGGLVGNEQFF
>TRBV19|NA|TRBJ2-3|NA
TGTGCCAGTACCGATCGCAGGGTACAGGCGCAGTATTTT
CASTDRRVQAQYF
>TRBV10-3|NA|TRBJ2-7|TRBD2
TGTGCCATAGGACTAGCGGGCTCCCTATTC
CAIGLAGSLF
>TRBV10-1|NA|TRBJ2-1|NA
TGCGCCAGCAGTCTAACCACGGATGAGCAGTTCTTC
CASSLTTDEQFF
>TRBV10-3|NA|TRBJ1-1|NA
TGTGCCATCAGTGACGGGAGGGGCTTGGATACTGAAGCTTTCTTT
CAISDGRGLDTEAFF
>TRBV4-1|NA|TRBJ2-6|TRBD1
TGCGCCAGCAGCCTGGGACAGGTCGACTCTGGGGCCAACGTCCTGACTTTC
CASSLGQVDSGANVLTF
>TRBV6-1|NA|TRBJ1-5|TRBD1
TGTGCCAGCAGAGGGGGCTCTGGCAATCAGCCCCAGCATTTT
CASRGGSGNQPQHF
>TRBV28|NA|TRBJ2-1|TRBD1
TGTGCCAGCAGTCTCCGGACAGGGGGGAAGAATGAGCAGTTCTTC
CASSLRTGGKNEQFF
>TRBV18|once|TRBJ2-5|TRBD2
TGTGCCAGCTCACCACCGCGGGCCGCCGGGGGGGAGACCCAGTACTTC
CASSPPRAAGGETQYF
>TRBV5-1|few|TRBJ2-1|TRBD1
TGCGCCAGCAGCCGGACAGGGGGAGATGGTAATGAGCAGTTCTTC
CASSRTGGDGNEQFF
>TRBV6-5|NA|TRBJ2-5|NA
TGTGCCAGCAGTTACGGCAGGGATCAAGAGACCCAGTACTTC
CASSYGRDQETQYF
>TRBV2|NA|TRBJ1-2|NA
TGTGCCAGCAGTGAACAGGGCGTTGGAAGTAGCTATGGCTACACCTTC
CASSEQGVGSSYGYTF
>TRBV7-9|NA|TRBJ1-3|NA
TGTGCCAGCAGCGCCCTTCTGACCGGGATCTCTGGAAACACCATATATTTT
CASSALLTGISGNTIYF
>TRBV11-3|NA|TRBJ2-1|TRBD1
TGTGCCAGCAGCGGGACAGGGACCAATGAGCAGTTCTTC
CASSGTGTNEQFF
>TRBV5-1|NA|TRBJ2-7|TRBD1
TGCGCCAGCAGCAGAGCCGGGACAGGGGTGTACGAGCAGTACTTC
CASSRAGTGVYEQYF
>TRBV7-7|NA|TRBJ2-1|TRBD2
TGTGCTAGCAGCTTAGCGCTGACTAGCGGGTACAATGAGCAGTTCTTC
CASSLALTSGYNEQFF
>TRBV2|NA|TRBJ1-2|NA
TGTGCCAGCACCCCGGACAAGAACTATGGCTACACCTTC
CASTPDKNYGYTF
>TRBV7-9|NA|TRBJ1-4|TRBD1
TGTGCCAGCAGCTTACTGGGACAGGGTGCTAATGAAAAACTGTTTTTT
CASSLLGQGANEKLFF
>TRBV18|few|TRBJ2-7|TRBD1
TGTGCCAGCTCACCGATTTATTCCGGGACAGGCAGCTCCTACGAGCAGTACTTC
CASSPIYSGTGSSYEQYF
>TRBV19|NA|TRBJ2-3|NA
TGTGCCAGTAGCCCTGTAGAGTCTACGCAGTATTTT
CASSPVESTQYF
>TRBV12-5|NA|TRBJ1-1|NA
TGTGCTAGTGGTTTGGACGGGGGAAACACTGAAGCTTTCTTT
CASGLDGGNTEAFF